The subject of this entry is one T cell receptor (beta chain). The germline V gene encodes CDR1 KGHSH and CDR2 LQKENI. V trimming: 3 bases; J trimming: 3 bases; junction bases outside the gene matches: 11. This CDR3 is 17 amino acids long. Original analysis: Researchers report that nucleated cell counts were estimated from reference gene primer amplification. Method: immunoSEQ multiplex PCR; TCRdb's copy keeps in-frame clones and lacks some. That table supplies the V and J calls and clone size; D and trimming were determined from the DNA. This repertoire shows fewer than 130,000 clones, roughly 87% found once; its top ten account for 4.8%. This sample is part of a study of blood T cell repertoires in COVID-19. Overall study: Donors in the United States, Italy and Spain gave samples during acute or convalescent COVID-19.

This clonotype was sampled from a human donor in a cohort sampled during active COVID-19. Sequenced: peripheral blood. This rearrangement joins TRBV18 to TRBJ2-1, with 7 positions matching TRBD2. The CDR3 is CASSPIVGEGLYNEQFF. DNA for the CDR3: TGTGCCAGCTCACCGATAGTCGGGGAGGGGCTCTACAATGAGCAGTTCTTC. Supplemented by reference TRBV18 and TRBJ2-1, the full variable domain reads NAGVMQNPRHLVRRRGQEARLRCSPMKGHSHVYWYRQLPEEGLKFMVYLQKENIIDESGMPKERFSAEFPKEGPSILRIQQVVRGDSAAYFCASSPIVGEGLYNEQFFGPGTRLTVL.